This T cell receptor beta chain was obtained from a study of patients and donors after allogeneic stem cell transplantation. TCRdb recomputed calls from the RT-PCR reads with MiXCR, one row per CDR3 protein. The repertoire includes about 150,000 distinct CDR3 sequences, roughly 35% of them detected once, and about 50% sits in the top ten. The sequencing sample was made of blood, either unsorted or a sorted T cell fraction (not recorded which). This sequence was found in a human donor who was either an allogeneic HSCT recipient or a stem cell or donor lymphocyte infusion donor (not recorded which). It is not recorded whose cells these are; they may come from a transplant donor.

The CDR3 DNA reads TGCGCCAGCAGCTTGAACGATGAGCAGTTCTTC. Protein sequence: CASSLNDEQFF. The V and J genes are TRBV5-1 and TRBJ2-1; D is undetermined. Trimming removed 1 base at V and 8 bases at J, with 4 bases between. Per the germline V gene, CDR1 is SGHRS and CDR2 is YFSETQ. This CDR3 is built from 11 residues. Full variable domain (remainder filled in from reference TRBV5-1 and TRBJ2-1): KAGVTQTPRYLIKTRGQQVTLSCSPISGHRSVSWYQQTPGQGLQFLFEYFSETQRNKGNFPGRFSGRQFSNSRSEMNVSTLELGDSALYLCASSLNDEQFFGPGTRLTVL.